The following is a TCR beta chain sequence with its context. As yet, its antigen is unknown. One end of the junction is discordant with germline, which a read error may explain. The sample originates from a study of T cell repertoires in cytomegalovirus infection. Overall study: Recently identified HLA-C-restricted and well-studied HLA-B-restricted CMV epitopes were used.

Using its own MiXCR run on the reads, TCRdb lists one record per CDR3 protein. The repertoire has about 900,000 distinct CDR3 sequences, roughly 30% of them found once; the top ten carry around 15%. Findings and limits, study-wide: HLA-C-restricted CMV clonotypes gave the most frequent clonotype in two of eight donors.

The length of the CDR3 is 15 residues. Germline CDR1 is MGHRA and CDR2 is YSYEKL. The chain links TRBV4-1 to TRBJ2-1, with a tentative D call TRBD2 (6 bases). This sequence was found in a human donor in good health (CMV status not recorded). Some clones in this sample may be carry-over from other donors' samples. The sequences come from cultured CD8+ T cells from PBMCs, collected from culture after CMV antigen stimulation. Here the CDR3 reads CASSQVTSQFDEQFF. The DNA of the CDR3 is TGTGCCAGCAGCCAAGTGACTAGTCAGTTCGATGAGCAGTTCTTC.